Listed below are T cell receptor beta chains from one sample, sequenced in a study of cytomegalovirus exposure and HLA in healthy donors. Assay: immunoSEQ multiplex PCR; the TCRdb copy retains only in-frame clones and omits some. The sample gives 150,000 to 200,000 clones, about 80% of which show up once; under 0.85% is in the top ten. The sequenced sample consisted of PBMCs. The receptor source for this set is a boy younger than 18 in good health and CMV-seronegative. Each CDR3 is given with its conserved first and last residue. D genes are given only for firm matches. Where a row states a size, it is once, few, many or the class of an expanded clone; other rows omit it.

D,size,V,J,CDR3,DNA
-,once,TRBV7-9,TRBJ2-7,CASSHFLGGGYEQYF,TGTGCCAGCAGCCATTTTCTCGGGGGTGGCTACGAGCAGTACTTC
-,-,TRBV7-6,TRBJ1-4,CASSFANEKLFF,TGTGCCAGCAGCTTCGCGAATGAAAAACTGTTTTTT
-,-,TRBV2,TRBJ1-1,CASSLQGWEGEAFF,TGTGCCAGCAGTCTACAGGGTTGGGAAGGTGAAGCTTTCTTT
TRBD1,-,TRBV25-1,TRBJ1-2,CASSDPGTGPYGYTF,TGTGCCAGCAGTGACCCTGGGACAGGACCTTATGGCTACACCTTC
-,-,TRBV11-2,TRBJ1-6,CASSLTRGMNSPLHF,TGTGCCAGCAGCCTGACCCGGGGGATGAATTCACCCCTCCACTTT
-,-,TRBV12-2,TRBJ1-2,CASRLLSPGLPNYGYTF,TGTGCAAGTCGCTTACTAAGTCCAGGGCTACCCAACTATGGCTACACCTTC
TRBD1,-,TRBV30,TRBJ2-5,CAGRDRVLPGETQYF,TGTGCCGGCCGGGACAGGGTCCTCCCGGGAGAGACCCAGTACTTC
TRBD1,once,TRBV11-2,TRBJ1-6,CASSLEGQGGNSPLHF,TGTGCCAGCAGCTTAGAGGGACAGGGGGGAAATTCACCCCTCCACTTT
-,-,TRBV25-1,TRBJ1-2,CASEGGGNGYTF,TGTGCCAGCGAGGGGGGGGGAAATGGCTACACCTTC
-,-,TRBV7-9,TRBJ2-2,CASSPRNLNTGELFF,TGTGCCAGCAGCCCCCGTAACCTAAACACCGGGGAGCTGTTTTTT